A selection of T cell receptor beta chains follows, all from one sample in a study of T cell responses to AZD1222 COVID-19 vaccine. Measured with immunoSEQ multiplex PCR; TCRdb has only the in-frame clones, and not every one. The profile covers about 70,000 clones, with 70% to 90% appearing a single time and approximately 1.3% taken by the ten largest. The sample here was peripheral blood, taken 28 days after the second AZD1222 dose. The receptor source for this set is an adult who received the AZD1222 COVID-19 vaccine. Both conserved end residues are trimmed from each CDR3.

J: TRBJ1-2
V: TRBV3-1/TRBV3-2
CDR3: ASSQGVYGYT

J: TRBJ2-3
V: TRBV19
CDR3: ASFGGGTDTQY

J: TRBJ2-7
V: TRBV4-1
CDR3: ASSQGPRASYEQY

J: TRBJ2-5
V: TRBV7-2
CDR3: ASSSQGPRDGETQY

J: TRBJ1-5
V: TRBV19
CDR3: ASSTYHRGGNQPQH

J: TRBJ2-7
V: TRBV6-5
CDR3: ASSSTGGRQY

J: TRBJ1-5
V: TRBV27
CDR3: ASSLSAEGAGNQPQH

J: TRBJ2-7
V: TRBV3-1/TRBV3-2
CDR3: ASSQEATYEQY

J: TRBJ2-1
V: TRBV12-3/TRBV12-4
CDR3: ASSGQGYNEQF

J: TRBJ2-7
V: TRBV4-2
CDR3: ASSQEGAGAYEQY

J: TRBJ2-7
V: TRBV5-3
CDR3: ARSPGRRSSYEQY

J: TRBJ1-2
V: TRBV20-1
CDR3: SAKGYGYT

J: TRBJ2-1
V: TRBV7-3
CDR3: ASGLRGNEQF

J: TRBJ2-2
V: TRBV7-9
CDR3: ASSLAVFVGANTGELF

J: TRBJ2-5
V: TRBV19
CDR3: ASSVTWDSQETQY

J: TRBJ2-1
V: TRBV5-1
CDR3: ASRPGQGAYNEQF

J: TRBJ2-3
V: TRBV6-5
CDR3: ASSRDPADTQY

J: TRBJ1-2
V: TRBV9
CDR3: ASSVGSGQYYGYT

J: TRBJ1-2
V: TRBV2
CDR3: ASSEGGKGYT

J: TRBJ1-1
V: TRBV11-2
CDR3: ASSAVTEAF

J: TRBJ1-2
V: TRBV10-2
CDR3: ASSEIDDYGYT

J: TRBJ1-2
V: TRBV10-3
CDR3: AISESVRDRSSGYT